One sample yielded the 25 T cell receptor beta chains listed below, sequenced in a study of blood T cells in healthy people across ages. The use of a sample-barcoded 5' primer and a J-beta primer mix characterized a second PCR of about 7 to 12 cycles. TCRdb fed the 5' RACE reads into MiXCR, producing one record per CDR3 protein. This table has roughly 1,300,000 distinct CDR3 sequences, roughly 60% appearing once. The sequencing sample was made of blood. These receptors all stem from a man between 18 and 29 years old in good health.

This clonotype came up a few times. This chain joins TRBV4-1 and TRBJ2-7; a weak D match, TRBD2 (5 bases). CDR1 and CDR2 (germline): MGHRA, YSYEKL. V gave up 1 base and J gave up 4 bases, with 14 bases separating them. This CDR3 has 15 residues. CDR3 loop: CASSQGGLATYEQYF. CDR3 DNA sequence: TGCGCCAGCAGCCAAGGTGGGCTAGCTACGTACGAGCAGTACTTC.

J is TRBJ1-1 and V is TRBV7-2; D is unresolved. Between the trimmed V and J ends, which lost 7 bases and 2 bases, there was a span of 14 bases. Per germline, CDR1 SGHTA and CDR2 FQGNSA. CDR3 length: 14 amino acids. CDR3 residues: CASTLPTANTEAFF. The CDR3 DNA follows: TGTGCCAGCACCCTTCCCACAGCTAACACTGAAGCTTTCTTT.

This rearrangement joins TRBV7-9 to TRBJ2-7, with 13 positions matching TRBD2. The V gene's germline CDR1 is SEHNR and CDR2 FQNEAQ (reference sequence). The CDR3 has 15 amino acids. The J segment lost 3 bases and the V segment lost 5 bases, leaving 4 bases of the junction unmatched. The CDR3 DNA is TGTGCCAGCAGCGACGGACTAGCGGGAGACTACGAGCAGTACTTC. Translating gives CASSDGLAGDYEQYF.

The chain links TRBV6-6 to TRBJ2-4; TRBD2 matches at 10 bases. The DNA end is more similar to TRBJ2-7, so the J call may be wrong. This CDR3 is 13 amino acids long. Germline CDR1 is MNHNY and CDR2 is SVGAGI (reference sequence). The chain's CDR3 is CASQRGGPYEQYF. The CDR3 DNA sequence: TGTGCCAGTCAGCGGGGGGGCCCCTACGAGCAGTACTTC.

A remark on this clonotype: One junction end disagrees with the germline gene, perhaps due to a read error. The chain has TRBV10-3 and TRBJ1-1, with D hard to call. The length of the CDR3 is 14 residues. The germline V gene has CDR1 ENHRY and CDR2 SYGVKD. The CDR3 DNA is TGTGCCGTCAGTGAGTCGAGCCTCGGTTTTGGAGCTTTCTTT. Translating it yields CAVSESSLGFGAFF.

The V gene is TRBV5-1, the J gene TRBJ2-1, with TRBD1 matching 9 bases. Trimming cost V 7 bases and J 1 base; bases outside gene matches: 15. CDR1 is SGHRS, CDR2 YFSETQ, per germline. The CDR3 loop spans 18 amino acids. The CDR3 nucleotides read TGCGCCAGCGGAAGGACAGGGGAGAGCGCAGGGTCCTACAATGAGCAGTTCTTC. Encoded protein: CASGRTGESAGSYNEQFF. Full variable domain (missing parts from reference TRBV5-1 and TRBJ2-1): KAGVTQTPRYLIKTRGQQVTLSCSPISGHRSVSWYQQTPGQGLQFLFEYFSETQRNKGNFPGRFSGRQFSNSRSEMNVSTLELGDSALYLCASGRTGESAGSYNEQFFGPGTRLTVL.

As DNA, the CDR3 is TGCGCCAGCAGCTCTAGCGGGGTTCTCGACGAGCAGTACTTC. Translation: CASSSSGVLDEQYF. This chain joins TRBV5-1 and TRBJ2-7; 9 bases agree with TRBD2. The CDR3 is 14 amino acids. In germline, CDR1 is SGHRS, CDR2 YFSETQ. The V segment lost 3 bases and the J segment 5 bases; nucleotides outside the gene matches: 6.

The V call is TRBV4-1, the J call TRBJ1-1; TRBD1 might be the D (5 bases). The CDR3 extends over 14 amino acids. V lost 0 bases and J lost 8, with 13 bases in between. Per the germline V gene, CDR1 is MGHRA and CDR2 is YSYEKL. CDR3 amino acids: CASSQEAGRAEAFF. The CDR3 coding sequence is TGCGCCAGCAGCCAAGAGGCAGGGAGGGCAGAAGCTTTCTTT.

This clonotype showed up just a few times. V usage is TRBV3-1 and J usage is TRBJ2-3, with 9 bases that match TRBD1. The junction had 9 bases not matched to a gene; V was cut back by 3 bases and J by 2 bases. Germline CDR1 and CDR2: LGHDT and YNNKEL (reference sequence). CDR3 length: 17 amino acids. Here the CDR3 DNA reads TGTGCCAGCAGCCACCCGACAGGGGGTTATATCACAGATACGCAGTATTTT. Translating gives CASSHPTGGYITDTQYF.

As regards this clonotype: This may be a read error, as it is one base from a much larger clone. V and J are TRBV20-1 and TRBJ2-7; tentative D call: TRBD1 (5 bases). V was trimmed by 3 bases and J by 0 bases, leaving 18 bases between them. CDR1 DFQATT and CDR2 SNEGSKA come from the germline V gene (reference sequence). The CDR3 loop spans 16 amino acids. The CDR3: CSARCWGSRSSYEQYF. CDR3 nucleotides: TGCAGTGCTAGGTGCTGGGGCTCTAGAAGCTCCTACGAGCAGTACTTC.

This clonotype was detected only once. J is TRBJ2-3 and V is TRBV12-3 or TRBV12-4; 7 bases line up with TRBD2. This CDR3 is built from 18 residues. Unmatched junction bases numbered 18, after V lost 3 bases and J lost 6 bases. Written as DNA, the CDR3 is TGTGCCAGCAGTTTGGGATCGGCTAGCGGTGGTGTTTTGGATACGCAGTATTTT. Residues: CASSLGSASGGVLDTQYF.

V gene TRBV10-3 combines with J gene TRBJ1-1; the D is unclear. Trimming removed 3 bases at V and 0 bases at J, with 5 bases between. The length of the CDR3 is 13 residues. CDR1 is ENHRY and CDR2 is SYGVKD in the germline V gene. Here the CDR3 DNA reads TGTGCCATCAGTGACAGCCTGAACACTGAAGCTTTCTTT. Protein: CAISDSLNTEAFF.

The V and J genes are TRBV6-5 and TRBJ1-2; D not certain. The CDR3 is 15 residues long. The V gene's germline CDR1 is MNHEY and CDR2 SVGAGI. The V gene lost 0 bases and the J gene lost 1 base, with 9 bases spanning the gap. As DNA, the CDR3 is TGTGCCAGCAGTTACTCATCCAGTCATAACTATGGCTACACCTTC. Translating gives CASSYSSSHNYGYTF.

This clonotype came up many times. At one end the junction does not follow the germline gene, possibly because of a read error. The genes are TRBV7-2 and TRBJ2-7, with a weak D call TRBD1 (7 bases). The CDR3 is 14 residues long. The V gene's germline CDR1 is SGHTA and CDR2 FQGNSA. The CDR3 sequence: CASSLGQGGNEQYF. The CDR3 DNA reads as TGCGCCAGCAGCTTGGGTCAGGGGGGTAACGAGCAGTACTTC.

This clonotype occurred once. The genes are TRBV5-1 and TRBJ2-4; tentative D call: TRBD1 (5 bases). In germline, CDR1 is SGHRS, CDR2 YFSETQ. The CDR3 contains 16 residues. The germline V and J ends were trimmed by 0 bases and 3 bases, with 13 bases remaining between them. The CDR3 DNA sequence: TGCGCCAGCAGCTTGGAGGTGGGGCTTGGCAAAAACATTCAGTACTTC. It specifies CASSLEVGLGKNIQYF.

The chain employs TRBV6-1 and TRBJ2-1, with 7 bases aligning to TRBD2. The CDR3 extends over 14 amino acids. Per germline, CDR1 MNHNS and CDR2 SASEGT. The junction had 9 bases not matched to a gene; V was cut back by 6 bases and J by 7 bases. DNA of the CDR3: TGTGCCAGCAGCCCGGCGTGGGAGGGTAATGAGCAGTTCTTC. Translated: CASSPAWEGNEQFF.

V is TRBV14 and J is TRBJ2-3; no clear D gene. Trimming cost V 0 bases and J 1 base, with 5 bases left between them. Germline-derived CDR1 and CDR2 are SGHDN and FVKESK. The length of the CDR3 is 14 residues. CDR3 sequence reads: CASSQESGTDTQYF. CDR3 coding DNA: TGTGCCAGCAGCCAAGAATCCGGCACAGATACGCAGTATTTT.

V gene TRBV6-2 or TRBV6-3 combines with J gene TRBJ2-7; no clear D gene. Germline CDR1 is MNHEY and CDR2 is SVGEGT. Trimming took 7 bases from V and 0 from J, leaving 13 bases between them. The CDR3 consists of 14 residues. For the CDR3, the DNA is TGTGCCAGCACCTATCCCCCAGGCTCCTACGAGCAGTACTTC. Protein sequence: CASTYPPGSYEQYF.

The chain combines TRBV4-1 with TRBJ2-7, with TRBD2 identical over 11 bases. With 0 bases clipped from V and 7 bases from J, the junction kept 11 bases outside the gene matches. The CDR3 spans 17 residues. Germline-derived CDR1 and CDR2 are MGHRA and YSYEKL. The CDR3 is CASSQDPGTSGLLEQYF. DNA for the CDR3: TGCGCCAGCAGCCAAGACCCAGGGACTAGCGGACTCCTGGAGCAGTACTTC.

The V and J genes are TRBV4-1 and TRBJ2-6, with 7 bases lining up with TRBD2. This CDR3 has 18 amino acids. Looked up from germline, CDR1 is MGHRA and CDR2 is YSYEKL. J was trimmed by 0 bases and V by 0 bases; bases with no gene match: 5. CDR3 region: CASSQEGGDLSGANVLTF. The CDR3 coding sequence is TGCGCCAGCAGCCAAGAGGGGGGGGACCTCTCTGGGGCCAACGTCCTGACTTTC.

This sequence joins TRBV20-1 and TRBJ2-7; 10 bases fit TRBD2. Germline loops: CDR1 DFQATT, CDR2 SNEGSKA (reference sequence). Trimming cost V 0 bases and J 5 bases; bases outside gene matches: 13. The CDR3 contains 17 residues. CDR3 amino acids: CSARDVGLAGAYNEQYF. The CDR3 DNA follows: TGCAGTGCTAGAGACGTTGGGCTAGCGGGAGCTTATAACGAGCAGTACTTC.

The chain recombines TRBV20-1 with TRBJ1-1; 9 nucleotides agree with TRBD1. Germline trimming cut 5 bases from V and 6 bases from J; bases unmatched to any gene: 4. The CDR3 runs 12 residues. Germline lookup yields CDR1 DFQATT and CDR2 SNEGSKA (reference sequence). DNA for the CDR3: TGCAGTGCTTCTCGGACAGGGGCTGAAGCTTTCTTT. Translating gives CSASRTGAEAFF.

V is TRBV3-1 and J is TRBJ1-6; tentative D call: TRBD1 (5 bases). The germline V gene encodes CDR1 LGHDT and CDR2 YNNKEL (reference sequence). The CDR3 runs 16 residues. The V and J ends lost 5 bases and 8 bases respectively, with 19 bases between them. The CDR3 nucleotides read TGTGCCAGCAGCGCCCGCTCGGGGCTTCTCCATTCACCCCTCCACTTT. This translates into CASSARSGLLHSPLHF.

This sequence joins TRBV5-1 and TRBJ2-3, with D unresolved. The V end lost 7 bases, the J end lost 3 bases, and 18 bases lay between the germline ends. The CDR3 length is 15 residues. Germline V gene lookup returns CDR1 SGHRS and CDR2 YFSETQ. The CDR3, as DNA: TGCGCCAGCGGACCGACGGGTATTTCGACAGATACGCAGTATTTT. Protein: CASGPTGISTDTQYF. The full variable domain, its missing parts supplied by reference TRBV5-1 and TRBJ2-3, is KAGVTQTPRYLIKTRGQQVTLSCSPISGHRSVSWYQQTPGQGLQFLFEYFSETQRNKGNFPGRFSGRQFSNSRSEMNVSTLELGDSALYLCASGPTGISTDTQYFGPGTRLTVL.

In regard to this clonotype: A junction boundary mismatches the germline segment, possibly from a read error. The chain carries TRBV3-1 and TRBJ2-4; D might be TRBD1 (5 bases). The J call may be incorrect, as the DNA end agrees better with TRBJ2-5. The germline V gene encodes CDR1 LGHDT and CDR2 YNNKEL (reference sequence). This CDR3 comprises 16 residues. The CDR3 nucleotides read TGTGCCAGCAGCCAAAAGGGGTGGACGGACCAAGGGACCCAGTACTTC. Translating it yields CASSQKGWTDQGTQYF.